This T cell receptor (beta chain) was retrieved from a study of OX40 agonist ivuxolimab in advanced cancers. For context, the study as a whole: Ivuxolimab was an agonistic, fully human IgG2 monoclonal antibody directed against OX40 (CD134), a costimulatory receptor. Intravenous ivuxolimab was administered to patients every 2 weeks at six dose levels: 0.01, 0.1, 0.3, 1.5, 3 and 10 mg/kg. Of the approximately 50 patients in dose escalation, about 20 had hepatocellular carcinoma, approximately 15 had melanoma, 9 had renal cell carcinoma and 9 had head and neck cancer. The dose-escalation cohort was 82.7% male with a mean age of 60 years, ranging from about 23 to 85. Prior anti-PD-1, anti-PD-L1 or anti-CTLA-4 therapy was permitted, and checkpoint inhibitors had been received by roughly two fifths of dose-escalation patients. Three dose-escalation patients achieved partial responses, one with hepatocellular carcinoma and two with cutaneous melanoma. Peripheral TCRbeta sequencing aimed to test whether ivuxolimab altered TCR sequence diversity and caused clonal T-cell expansion. The monotherapy dose-escalation portion (N ≈ 57 patients) of the phase I ivuxolimab trial is reported in the paper. The full study reports these points: After ivuxolimab, CD8+ T cells had more expanded clones than CD4+ T cells on average. In partial responders in the 0.1-3.0 mg/kg groups, normalized peripheral clonal expansion was found to be among the lowest, especially among CD8+ T cells. At doses of 0.1 to 3.0 mg/kg, clonal expansion of both CD4+ and CD8+ T cells in blood was seen between baseline and week 6. Low levels of normalized T-cell clonal expansion were also seen in some patients who did not respond. Antigen specificity was not determined for the clonally expanded peripheral T cells.

For CDR1 and CDR2, the germline V gene (reference sequence) lists SEHNR and FQNEAQ. V and J are trimmed by 3 bases and 10 bases, and the gene matches miss 4 bases of the junction. The CDR3 starts with the cysteine, ends with the phenylalanine, and has 14 residues. Only the CDR3 part of the read is kept: 42 bases, read in frame from the first base. For sequencing of the TCRbeta CDR3 region, genomic DNA was extracted from the sorted cells. TCRbeta CDR3 regions were sequenced using the immunoSEQ Assay. TCRdb holds this immuneACCESS table with in-frame rearrangements only. Some clones are missing; in checked studies, unresolved V genes explain under half, and the rest has no known cause. The sample yields about 45,000 clones; about nine tenths were counted once. Over 15% of the sample goes to the ten largest clones. On this clone itself: The target of this receptor is not known. The record has no base qualities; no much larger clone is one base away.

The trial excluded patients who had a history of autoimmune disease or who were on systemic immunosuppression. Peripheral blood for TCR sequencing was collected from all dose cohorts at baseline, on cycle 4 day 1, and on cycle 7 day 1. The samples were taken from a phase I, first-in-human, multicenter, open-label dose-escalation trial of ivuxolimab. Adults with locally advanced or metastatic head and neck squamous cell, hepatocellular, melanoma or renal cell carcinoma were enrolled in the trial. Before TCR sequencing, CD4+ T cells and CD8+ T cells were sorted from peripheral blood as separate populations.

Here the chain combines TRBV7-9 and TRBJ2-1, and TRBD2 matches 12 of the central bases. The material sequenced was CD4+ or CD8+ T cells sorted from blood, taken in a trial of the OX40 agonist ivuxolimab. This sequence originates from an adult with an advanced solid tumor such as melanoma, head and neck, liver or kidney cancer. The nucleotide sequence is TGTGCCAGCAGCTTCTCCACTAGCGGGGGGGAGCAGTTCTTC. The translation is CASSFSTSGGEQFF. This CDR3, with the reference TRBV7-9 and TRBJ2-1 proteins standing in past its ends, gives the full variable domain DTGVSQNPRHKITKRGQNVTFRCDPISEHNRLYWYRQTLGQGPEFLTYFQNEAQLEKSRLLSDRFSAERPKGSFSTLEIQRTEQGDSAMYLCASSFSTSGGEQFFGPGTRLTVL.